This entry features one TCR beta chain sequence. Its target is unknown. A quantity of about 0.5 to 1 ug RNA underwent reverse transcription using random hexamers. TCRdb analysed the immunoSEQ multiplex PCR reads with MiXCR anew, one entry per CDR3 protein. The sample has about 240,000 distinct CDR3 sequences, 90% to 97% seen once. The data stem from a study of CD8 T cells in Susac syndrome. Overall study results and limits: Clonal expansion did not appear in Susac syndrome CD4+ T cell repertoires.

This clonotype was obtained from a human donor with Susac syndrome. Input material: CD4+ T cells from PBMCs.

The CDR3 protein is CASSLAAQIYEQYF. The CDR3 coding sequence is TGTGCCAGCAGTTTAGCGGCCCAGATCTACGAGCAGTACTTC. The genes are TRBV28 and TRBJ2-7, with D unresolved. This CDR3 region has 14 residues. Trimming took 2 bases from V and 3 from J, leaving 11 bases between them. Germline CDR1 MDHEN, CDR2 SYDVKM.